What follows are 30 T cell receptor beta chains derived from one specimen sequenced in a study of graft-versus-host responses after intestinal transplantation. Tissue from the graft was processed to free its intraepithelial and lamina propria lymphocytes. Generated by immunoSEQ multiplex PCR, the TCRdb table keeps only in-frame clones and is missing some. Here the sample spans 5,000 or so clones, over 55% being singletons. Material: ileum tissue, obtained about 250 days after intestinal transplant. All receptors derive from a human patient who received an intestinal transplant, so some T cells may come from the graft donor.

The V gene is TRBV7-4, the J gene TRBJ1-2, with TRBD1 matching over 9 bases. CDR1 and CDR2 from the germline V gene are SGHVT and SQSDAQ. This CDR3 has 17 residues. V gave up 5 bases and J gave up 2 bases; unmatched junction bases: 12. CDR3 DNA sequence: TGTGCCAGCAGCCAGGCTGGACAGGGGTCATCAAACTATGGCTACACCTTC. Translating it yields CASSQAGQGSSNYGYTF.

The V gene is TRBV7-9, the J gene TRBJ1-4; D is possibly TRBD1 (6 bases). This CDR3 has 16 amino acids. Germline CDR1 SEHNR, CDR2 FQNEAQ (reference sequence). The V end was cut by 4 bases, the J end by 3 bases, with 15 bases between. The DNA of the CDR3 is TGTGCCAGCAGCTCGACCTCGACAGGCTCTAATGAAAAACTGTTTTTT. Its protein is CASSSTSTGSNEKLFF.

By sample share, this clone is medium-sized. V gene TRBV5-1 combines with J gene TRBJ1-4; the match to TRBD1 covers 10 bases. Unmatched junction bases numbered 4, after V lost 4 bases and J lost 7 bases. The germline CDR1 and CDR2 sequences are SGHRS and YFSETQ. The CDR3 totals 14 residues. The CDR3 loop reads CASSPRQGAEKLFF. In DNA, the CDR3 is TGCGCCAGCAGCCCTAGACAGGGGGCTGAAAAACTGTTTTTT.

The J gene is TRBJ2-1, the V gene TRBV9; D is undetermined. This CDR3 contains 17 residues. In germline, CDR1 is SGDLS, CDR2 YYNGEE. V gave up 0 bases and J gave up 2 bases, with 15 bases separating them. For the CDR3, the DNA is TGTGCCAGCAGCGTAGATCTTGCGGCCAACACCTACAATGAGCAGTTCTTC. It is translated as CASSVDLAANTYNEQFF.

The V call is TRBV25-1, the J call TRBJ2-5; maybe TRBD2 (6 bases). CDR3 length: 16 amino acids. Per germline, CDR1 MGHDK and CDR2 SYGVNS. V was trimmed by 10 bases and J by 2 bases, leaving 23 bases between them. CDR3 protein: CATGGWVSGAQETQYF. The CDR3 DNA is TGTGCCACCGGGGGTTGGGTGTCCGGGGCGCAAGAGACCCAGTACTTC.

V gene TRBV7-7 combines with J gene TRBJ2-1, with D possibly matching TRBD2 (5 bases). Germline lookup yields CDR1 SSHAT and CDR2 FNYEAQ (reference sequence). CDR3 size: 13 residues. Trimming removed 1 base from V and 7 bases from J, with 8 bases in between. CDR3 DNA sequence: TGTGCCAGCAGCTTAGGGTCGGGGAATGAGCAGTTCTTC. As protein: CASSLGSGNEQFF.

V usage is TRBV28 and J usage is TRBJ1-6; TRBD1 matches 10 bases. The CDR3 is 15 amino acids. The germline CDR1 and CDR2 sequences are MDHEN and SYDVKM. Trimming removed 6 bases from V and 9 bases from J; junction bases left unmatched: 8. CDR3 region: CASSPGTGESSPLHF. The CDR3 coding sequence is TGTGCCAGCAGCCCCGGGACAGGGGAGAGTTCACCCCTCCACTTT.

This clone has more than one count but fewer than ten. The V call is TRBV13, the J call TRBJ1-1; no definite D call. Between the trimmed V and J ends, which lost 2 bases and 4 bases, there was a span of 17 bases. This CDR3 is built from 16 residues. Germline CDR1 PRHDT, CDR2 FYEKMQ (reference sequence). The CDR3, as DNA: TGTGCCAGCAGCTTAATTTTTCTACAGACCCCCACTGAAGCTTTCTTT. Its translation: CASSLIFLQTPTEAFF.

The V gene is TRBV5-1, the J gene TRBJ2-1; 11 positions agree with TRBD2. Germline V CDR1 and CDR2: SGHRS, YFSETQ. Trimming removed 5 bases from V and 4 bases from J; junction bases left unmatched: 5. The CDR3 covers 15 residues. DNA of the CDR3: TGCGCCAGCAGATCCGGGACTAGCGGATACAATGAGCAGTTCTTC. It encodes CASRSGTSGYNEQFF. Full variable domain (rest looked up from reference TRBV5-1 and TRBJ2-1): KAGVTQTPRYLIKTRGQQVTLSCSPISGHRSVSWYQQTPGQGLQFLFEYFSETQRNKGNFPGRFSGRQFSNSRSEMNVSTLELGDSALYLCASRSGTSGYNEQFFGPGTRLTVL.

The CDR3 DNA follows: TGCATACAGGGTGGCCAAGCAGGCTCAGCTTTCTTT. Protein sequence: CIQGGQAGSAFF. The rearrangement joins TRBV1 to TRBJ1-1; the D call in the table, TRBD1, was not verified against the DNA. TRBV1 is assigned pseudogene status. This CDR3 region has 12 residues.

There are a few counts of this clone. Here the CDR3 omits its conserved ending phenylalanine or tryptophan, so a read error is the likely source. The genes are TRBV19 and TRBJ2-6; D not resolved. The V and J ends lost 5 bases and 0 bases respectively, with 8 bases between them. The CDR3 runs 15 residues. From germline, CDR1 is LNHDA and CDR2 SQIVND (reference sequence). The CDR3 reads CASSSISSGANVLTL. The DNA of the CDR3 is TGTGCCAGTAGTTCTATAAGCTCTGGGGCCAACGTCCTGACTCTC.

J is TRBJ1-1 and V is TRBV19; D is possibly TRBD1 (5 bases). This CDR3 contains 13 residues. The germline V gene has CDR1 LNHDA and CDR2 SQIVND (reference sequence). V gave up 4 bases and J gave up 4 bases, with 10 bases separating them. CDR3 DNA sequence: TGTGCCAGTAGTACTACGACAGCCACTGAAGCTTTCTTT. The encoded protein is CASSTTTATEAFF.

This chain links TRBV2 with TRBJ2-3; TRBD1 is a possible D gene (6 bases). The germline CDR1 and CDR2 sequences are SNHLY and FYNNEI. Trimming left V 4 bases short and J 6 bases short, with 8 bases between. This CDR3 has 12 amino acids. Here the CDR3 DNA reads TGTGCCAGCAGTGTTCAGGGGGATACGCAGTATTTT. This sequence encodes CASSVQGDTQYF.

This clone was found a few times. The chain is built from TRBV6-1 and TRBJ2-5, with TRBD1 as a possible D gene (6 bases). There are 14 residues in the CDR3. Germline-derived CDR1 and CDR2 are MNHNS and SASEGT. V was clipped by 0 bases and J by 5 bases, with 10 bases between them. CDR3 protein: CASSEATGWETQYF. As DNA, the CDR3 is TGTGCCAGCAGTGAAGCAACAGGGTGGGAGACCCAGTACTTC.

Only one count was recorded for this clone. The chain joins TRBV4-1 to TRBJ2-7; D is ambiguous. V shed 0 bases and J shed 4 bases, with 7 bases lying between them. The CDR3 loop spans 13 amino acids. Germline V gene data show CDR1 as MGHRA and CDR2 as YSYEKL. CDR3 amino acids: CASSQDRGYEQYF. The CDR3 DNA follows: TGCGCCAGCAGCCAAGATCGCGGTTACGAGCAGTACTTC.

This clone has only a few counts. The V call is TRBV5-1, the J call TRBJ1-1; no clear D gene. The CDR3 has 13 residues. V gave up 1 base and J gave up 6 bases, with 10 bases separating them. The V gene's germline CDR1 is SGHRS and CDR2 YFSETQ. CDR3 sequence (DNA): TGCGCCAGCAGCTTGAACAGCGGGCCTGAAGCTTTCTTT. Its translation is CASSLNSGPEAFF.

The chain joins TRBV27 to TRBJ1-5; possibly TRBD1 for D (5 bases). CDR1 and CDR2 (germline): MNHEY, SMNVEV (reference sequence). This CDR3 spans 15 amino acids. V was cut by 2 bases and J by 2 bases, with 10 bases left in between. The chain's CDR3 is CASSLARARNQPQHF. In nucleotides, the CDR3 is TGTGCCAGCAGTTTAGCCAGGGCTCGCAATCAGCCCCAGCATTTT.

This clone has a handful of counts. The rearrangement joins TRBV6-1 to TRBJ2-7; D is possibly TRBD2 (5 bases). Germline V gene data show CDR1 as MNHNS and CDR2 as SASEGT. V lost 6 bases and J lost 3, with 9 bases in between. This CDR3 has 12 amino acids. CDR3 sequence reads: CASRGAVYEQYF. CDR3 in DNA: TGTGCCAGCAGAGGAGCGGTCTACGAGCAGTACTTC.

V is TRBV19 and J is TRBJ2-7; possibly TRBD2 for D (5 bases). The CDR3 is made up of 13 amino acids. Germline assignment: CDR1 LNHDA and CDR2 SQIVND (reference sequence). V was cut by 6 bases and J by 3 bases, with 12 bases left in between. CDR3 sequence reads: CASSTVGGYEQYF. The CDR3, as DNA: TGTGCCAGTAGCACCGTAGGAGGCTACGAGCAGTACTTC.

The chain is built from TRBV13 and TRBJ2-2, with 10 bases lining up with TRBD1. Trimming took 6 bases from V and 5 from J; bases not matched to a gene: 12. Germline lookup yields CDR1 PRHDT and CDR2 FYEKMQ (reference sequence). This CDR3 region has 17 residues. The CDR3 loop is CASRLRETGGETGELFF. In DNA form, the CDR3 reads TGTGCCAGCAGGCTCCGTGAGACAGGGGGCGAGACCGGGGAGCTGTTTTTT.

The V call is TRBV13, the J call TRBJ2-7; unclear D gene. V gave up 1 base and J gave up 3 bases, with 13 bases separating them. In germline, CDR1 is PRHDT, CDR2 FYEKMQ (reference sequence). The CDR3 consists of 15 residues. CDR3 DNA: TGTGCCAGCAGCTTAGCCCCTCAGCGAGTCTACGAGCAGTACTTC. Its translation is CASSLAPQRVYEQYF. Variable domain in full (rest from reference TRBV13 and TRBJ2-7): AAGVIQSPRHLIKEKRETATLKCYPIPRHDTVYWYQQGPGQDPQFLISFYEKMQSDKGSIPDRFSAQQFSDYHSELNMSSLELGDSALYFCASSLAPQRVYEQYFGPGTRLTVT.

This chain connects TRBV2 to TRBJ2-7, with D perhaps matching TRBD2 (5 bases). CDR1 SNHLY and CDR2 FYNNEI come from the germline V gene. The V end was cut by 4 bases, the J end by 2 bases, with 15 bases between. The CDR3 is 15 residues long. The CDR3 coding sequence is TGTGCCAGCAGTGTCGAGAGGGCGACACCCTACGAGCAGTACTTC. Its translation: CASSVERATPYEQYF.

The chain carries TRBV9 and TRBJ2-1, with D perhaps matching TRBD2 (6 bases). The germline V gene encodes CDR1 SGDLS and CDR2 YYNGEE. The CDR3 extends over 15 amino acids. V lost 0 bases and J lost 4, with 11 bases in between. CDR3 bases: TGTGCCAGCAGCGTAGGCGGCGGGGTGTACAATGAGCAGTTCTTC. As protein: CASSVGGGVYNEQFF.

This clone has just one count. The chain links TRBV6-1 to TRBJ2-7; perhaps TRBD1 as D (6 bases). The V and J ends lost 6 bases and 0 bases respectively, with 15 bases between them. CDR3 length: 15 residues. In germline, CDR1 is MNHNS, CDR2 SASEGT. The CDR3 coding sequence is TGTGCCAGCAGATGGGACATCTCACTCTCCTACGAGCAGTACTTC. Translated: CASRWDISLSYEQYF.

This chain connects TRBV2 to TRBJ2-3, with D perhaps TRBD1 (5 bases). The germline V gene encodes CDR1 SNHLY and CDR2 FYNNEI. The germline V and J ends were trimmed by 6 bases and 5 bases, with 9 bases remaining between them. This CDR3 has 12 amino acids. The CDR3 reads CASRDRGDTQYF. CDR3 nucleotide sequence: TGTGCCAGCAGGGATAGGGGAGATACGCAGTATTTT.

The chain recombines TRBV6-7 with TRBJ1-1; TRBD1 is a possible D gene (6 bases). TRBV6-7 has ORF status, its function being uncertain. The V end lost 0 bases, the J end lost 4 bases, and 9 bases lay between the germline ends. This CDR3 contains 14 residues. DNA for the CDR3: TGTGCCAGCAGTTACTCGAACAGGGCCACTGAAGCTTTCTTT. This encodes CASSYSNRATEAFF.

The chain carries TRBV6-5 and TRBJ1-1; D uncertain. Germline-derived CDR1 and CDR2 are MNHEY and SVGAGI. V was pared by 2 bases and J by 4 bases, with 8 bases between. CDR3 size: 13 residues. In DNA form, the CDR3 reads TGTGCCAGCAGTTACGGGCAGCCCACTGAAGCTTTCTTT. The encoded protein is CASSYGQPTEAFF.

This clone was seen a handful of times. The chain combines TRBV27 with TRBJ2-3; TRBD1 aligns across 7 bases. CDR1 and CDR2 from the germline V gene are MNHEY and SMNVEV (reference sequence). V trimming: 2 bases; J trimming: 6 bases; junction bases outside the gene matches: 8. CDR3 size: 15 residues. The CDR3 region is CASSLRQGVRDTQYF. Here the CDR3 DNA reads TGTGCCAGCAGTTTAAGACAGGGAGTGAGGGATACGCAGTATTTT.

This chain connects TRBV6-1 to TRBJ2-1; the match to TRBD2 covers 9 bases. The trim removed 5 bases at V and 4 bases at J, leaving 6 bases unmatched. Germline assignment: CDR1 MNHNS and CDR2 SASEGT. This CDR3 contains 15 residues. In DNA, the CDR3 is TGTGCCAGCAGTTTGACTAGCGGAATATACAATGAGCAGTTCTTC. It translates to CASSLTSGIYNEQFF.

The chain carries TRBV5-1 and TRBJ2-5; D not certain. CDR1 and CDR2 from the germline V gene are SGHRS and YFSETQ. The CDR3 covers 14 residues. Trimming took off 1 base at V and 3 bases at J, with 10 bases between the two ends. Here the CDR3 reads CASSLRSGEETQYF. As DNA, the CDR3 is TGCGCCAGCAGCTTGCGGTCAGGTGAAGAGACCCAGTACTTC. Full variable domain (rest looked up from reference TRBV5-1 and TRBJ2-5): KAGVTQTPRYLIKTRGQQVTLSCSPISGHRSVSWYQQTPGQGLQFLFEYFSETQRNKGNFPGRFSGRQFSNSRSEMNVSTLELGDSALYLCASSLRSGEETQYFGPGTRLLVL.